This T cell receptor (beta chain) was obtained from a study of OX40 agonist ivuxolimab in advanced cancers. Background on the whole study: Ivuxolimab was an agonistic, fully human IgG2 monoclonal antibody directed against OX40 (CD134), a costimulatory receptor. Peripheral TCRbeta sequencing aimed to test whether ivuxolimab altered TCR sequence diversity and caused clonal T-cell expansion. Intravenous ivuxolimab was administered to patients every 2 weeks at six dose levels: 0.01, 0.1, 0.3, 1.5, 3 and 10 mg/kg. Patients were allowed to have had prior anti-PD-1, anti-PD-L1 or anti-CTLA-4 therapy, and around 37% of the dose-escalation patients had previously received checkpoint inhibitors. The paper reports the monotherapy dose-escalation portion (N of about 52 patients) of the phase I ivuxolimab trial. Partial responses were achieved by three dose-escalation patients, of whom one had hepatocellular carcinoma and two had cutaneous melanoma. A male proportion of around 80% and a mean age of around 60 years, ranging from roughly 23 to 90, were recorded for the dose-escalation cohort. Of the 50 to 55 dose-escalation patients, hepatocellular carcinoma was present in 19, melanoma in approximately 15, renal cell carcinoma in 9 and head and neck cancer in 9.

Genomic DNA was isolated from the sorted cells so that the TCRbeta CDR3 region could be sequenced. TCRbeta CDR3 regions were sequenced using the immunoSEQ Assay. This immuneACCESS table, as held by TCRdb, lists in-frame sequences with V and J called but not all clones. Of the missing ones, under half trace to an unresolved V gene in checked studies; the others have no known cause. This sample has approximately 25,000 clones in its table, and approximately 80% of those were observed once. The ten largest clones take up roughly 18% of the sample. V and J are trimmed by 4 bases and 7 bases, and the gene matches miss 3 bases of the junction. The CDR3 runs 12 amino acids, cysteine and phenylalanine included. The CDR3 DNA has 36 bases and is translated from base 1. Based on the germline V gene (reference sequence), the CDR1 and CDR2 sequences are LNHDA and SQIVND. Notes on this clone: Which antigen it targets is not known. No qualities accompany the bases; no much larger clone lies one base away.

On the study overall, not on this receptor specifically: In partial responders in the 0.1-3.0 mg/kg groups, normalized peripheral clonal expansion was found to be among the lowest, especially among CD8+ T cells. After ivuxolimab, CD8+ T cells had more expanded clones than CD4+ T cells on average. Low levels of normalized T-cell clonal expansion were also seen in some patients who did not respond. The antigen specificity of the clonally expanded peripheral T cells was not determined. Clonal expansion of both CD4+ and CD8+ blood T cells was observed from baseline to week 6 at doses 0.1 to 3.0 mg/kg.

The trial excluded patients who had a history of autoimmune disease or who were on systemic immunosuppression. Peripheral blood for TCR sequencing was collected from all dose cohorts at baseline, on cycle 4 day 1, and on cycle 7 day 1. The samples were taken from a phase I, first-in-human, multicenter, open-label dose-escalation trial of ivuxolimab. Adults with locally advanced or metastatic melanoma, renal cell, hepatocellular, or head and neck squamous cell carcinoma were enrolled in the trial. CD4+ and CD8+ T cells were sorted separately from peripheral blood before TCR sequencing. Sequences were derived from CD4+ or CD8+ T cells sorted from blood, sampled in a trial of the OX40 agonist ivuxolimab. This TCR came from an adult with an advanced solid tumor such as melanoma, head and neck, liver or kidney cancer. The rearrangement joined TRBV19 to TRBJ1-1; 7 bases in the junction line up with TRBD1. The nucleotide sequence reads TGTGCCAGTAGTAGACAGGGAGGTGAAGCTTTCTTT. Protein translation: CASSRQGGEAFF.